The source of this T cell receptor (beta chain) is a study of Japanese encephalitis immunity and Zika vaccine responses (dated by TCRdb to about 2021). Regarding the study in general: Three 5.0 ug doses of alum-adjuvanted ZPIV were administered to included participants at weeks 0, 4 and 28. Six representative participants per pre-vaccination group were picked for TCR sequencing, using samples from week 52 and from week 0, the point after pre-vaccination but before ZPIV. The ZIKV peptides, 15-mers that overlapped by 11 residues, were chosen for containing NetMHCpan/NetMHCII-predicted epitopes with affinity below 50 nM. For stimulations, either ZIKV structural-protein peptide pools divided into flavivirus-conserved and non-conserved sets or JEV or YFV peptides matching the pre-vaccination were used. The study examined whether earlier vaccination against Japanese encephalitis virus (JEV) or yellow fever virus (YFV) influenced CD4 T cell responses to the Zika vaccine. One dose of YFV vaccine (YF-VAX) was administered before ZPIV to some eleven participants, and nine participants were flavivirus-naive. A two-dose regimen of JEV vaccine (IXIARO), with doses given 28 days apart, was administered to eleven to twelve participants two to three months before the first ZPIV dose. TCR repertoires were also analyzed from three flavivirus-naive individuals at weeks 2, 6 and 52 after starting ZPIV vaccination. General findings and caveats noted by the study authors: The samples grouped by participant and showed no similarity across individuals, which suggests that no public TCRs were detected. Repertoire similarity across time-points and stimulations was higher in JEV-pre-vaccinated donors than in YFV-pre-vaccinated donors, indicating more clonotypes shared between ZIKV and JEV stimulation. The analysis covered only a subset of trial participants who had three doses and adequate samples, rather than the whole vaccinated cohort. In JEV-pre-vaccinated donors, the repertoire richness of CD4 T cells responding to conserved ZIKV epitopes dropped significantly after ZPIV. Only a few individuals showed CD8 T cell responses to ZIKV peptide pools, and those responses were very low in magnitude. The individual peptides behind the cross-reactive responses were not identified because limits on sample size made peptide-pool deconvolution impossible.

The library was obtained by 5' RACE. Before sequencing, TCRbeta libraries were pooled in proportion to the sorted cell numbers of each library. Total RNA was extracted from sorted cells with RNAzol RT, and cDNA was synthesized with an oligo(dT) primer and a template-switching oligo. The TCRbeta V-CDR3-J region was PCR-amplified with Kapa HiFi using a SMARTer oligo primer and a TCRbeta constant-region primer. A second PCR attached Illumina adaptors and sample-specific index barcodes, followed by HighPrep bead cleanup and Bioanalyzer confirmation of a band of roughly 650 bp. Sequencing of the libraries was done on an Illumina MiSeq using 2x151 bp paired-end reads. The paper's processing steps were these. Reads were demultiplexed with an in-house Java program, and MiXCR assigned TCRbeta annotations and counted clonotypes. Repertoire overlap was assessed with Morisita-Horn indices from the R package vegan, and UPGMA clustering and Circos plots of recurring clonotypes were generated. Shannon diversity and richness were each normalized to the maximum value possible given the input cell numbers, so the resulting values fell between 0 and 1. CDR3beta sequences were aligned using MUSCLE, distances were calculated using SeqinR, and multidimensional scaling was plotted in R. The public reads were reprocessed in TCRdb via fastp at Q25 and MiXCR, keeping in-frame beta chains. For every CDR3 protein sequence, its rows merge into one entry that carries the most common genes and DNA. It is TCRdb's table, rather than the study itself, that gives the V and J calls and clone size. Recorded for this sample are over a hundred distinct CDR3 sequences; 10% to 15% of them occurred a single time. Just under 60% of the sample lies in the top ten.

V loses 4 bases of germline sequence and J loses 0 bases, and the interval between the two ends is 14 bases. CDR3 length: 15 amino acids, cysteine to phenylalanine. The only DNA kept is the CDR3, 45 bases in frame from the first base. The germline V gene (reference sequence) yields DFQATT for CDR1 and SNEGSKA for CDR2. This clonotype counts as hyperexpanded (1% or more). Qualities for individual bases were not recorded, and no much larger clone is one base off. PBMCs were stained with CellTrace CFSE and grown for approximately 6 days in RPMI containing around 7.3% human serum and peptide pools at about 0.98 ug/mL each. Unfixed proliferating CD4 T cells were sorted on a BD FACSAria as live CD56-CD19-CD16-CD3+CD4+ CFSE-low cells. The enrolled adults were healthy and tested seronegative for ZIKV, JEV, YFV, DENV and WNV on microneutralization screening. Samples came from a phase 1, double-blinded, randomized, placebo-controlled trial of an alum-adjuvanted Zika purified-inactivated virus (ZPIV) vaccine. Peripheral blood mononuclear cells were isolated using a standard procedure and then kept frozen in liquid nitrogen until they were used.

Specimen: antigen-activated CD4+ T cells from blood, cultured, collected during a Zika inactivated vaccine study. Recombination joined TRBV20-1 with TRBJ2-3; perhaps TRBD1 is the D gene, with 5 bases matching. This sequence was found in an adult man who received an inactivated Zika virus vaccine. The nucleotides read TGCAGTGCTATCGATTGGGGCTCTAGCACAGATACGCAGTATTTT. Translated, it reads CSAIDWGSSTDTQYF.